What follows are 27 T cell receptor beta chains derived from one specimen sequenced in a study of OX40 agonist ivuxolimab in advanced cancers. TCRdb's copy holds only in-frame clones and misses some; the assay was immunoSEQ multiplex PCR. The data show 75,000 to 95,000 clones, with 80% to 90% seen just once and approximately 4% held by the top ten. The input for sequencing was CD4+ or CD8+ T cells sorted from blood, taken in a trial of the OX40 agonist ivuxolimab. These receptors were taken from an adult with an advanced solid tumor such as melanoma, head and neck, liver or kidney cancer.

The chain has TRBV9 and TRBJ1-3; D might be TRBD1 (5 bases). In germline, CDR1 is SGDLS, CDR2 YYNGEE. Trimming removed 2 bases from V and 0 bases from J, with 12 bases in between. CDR3 size: 16 residues. The CDR3 bases are TGTGCCAGCAGCGTCGGGACGGCATACTCTGGAAACACCATATATTTT. It specifies CASSVGTAYSGNTIYF.

This chain uses TRBV11-3 with TRBJ2-5; TRBD2 might be the D (7 bases). Germline CDR1 SGHNT, CDR2 YENEEA. The CDR3 runs to 15 residues. The ends were cut back, 3 bases at V and 4 bases at J, with 15 bases in the middle. CDR3 DNA sequence: TGTGCCAGCAGCTTCCTAGCCGGGGGGCGAGAGACCCAGTACTTC. Its protein is CASSFLAGGRETQYF.

This sequence joins TRBV6-6 and TRBJ1-5; 7 positions agree with TRBD1. Germline CDR1 MNHNY, CDR2 SVGAGI (reference sequence). J gave up 10 bases and V 4 bases, and 13 bases lay outside the gene matches. The CDR3 length is 15 residues. In DNA, the CDR3 is TGTGCCAGCAGTTCCCGGACAGGTCAATCTAAACCCCAGCATTTT. It yields the protein CASSSRTGQSKPQHF.

The chain employs TRBV27 and TRBJ1-5, with a possible D match to TRBD1 (5 bases). CDR3 length equals 13 residues. Germline CDR1 reads MNHEY; CDR2 reads SMNVEV (reference sequence). The V end lost 3 bases, the J end lost 6 bases, and 9 bases lay between the germline ends. CDR3 in amino acids: CASSFAGTQPQHF. CDR3 nucleotides: TGTGCCAGCAGTTTTGCAGGGACTCAGCCCCAGCATTTT.

This sequence joins TRBV9 and TRBJ2-3, with D uncertain. The CDR3 is 12 amino acids. Looked up from germline, CDR1 is SGDLS and CDR2 is YYNGEE. Trimming removed 3 bases at V and 4 bases at J, with 6 bases between. The CDR3 bases are TGTGCCAGCAGCGAACGGTCAGATACGCAGTATTTT. It translates to CASSERSDTQYF.

The chain carries TRBV28 and TRBJ2-2; TRBD2 matches 7 bases. CDR3 length: 16 amino acids. The trim removed 5 bases at V and 1 base at J, leaving 7 bases unmatched. The germline V gene encodes CDR1 MDHEN and CDR2 SYDVKM. This chain's CDR3 is CASSPPGGMNTGELFF. CDR3 in DNA: TGTGCCAGCAGTCCCCCGGGGGGAATGAACACCGGGGAGCTGTTTTTT.

The V gene is TRBV7-6, the J gene TRBJ2-1; 12 bases agree with TRBD2. CDR3 length equals 17 residues. The V segment lost 1 base and the J segment 9 bases; nucleotides outside the gene matches: 10. Per the germline V gene, CDR1 is SGHVS and CDR2 is FNYEAQ. The CDR3 reads CASSLGKTSGSTSEQFF. CDR3 bases: TGTGCCAGCAGCTTAGGAAAGACTAGCGGGAGTACGAGTGAGCAGTTCTTC.

This rearrangement joins TRBV5-1 to TRBJ2-1; 7 nucleotides match TRBD2. Trimming removed 4 bases from V and 3 bases from J; junction bases left unmatched: 10. The CDR3 runs 16 residues. CDR1 is SGHRS, CDR2 YFSETQ, per germline. CDR3 coding DNA: TGCGCCAGCAGCCCCGAGGGACTACCTTACTACAATGAGCAGTTCTTC. It is translated as CASSPEGLPYYNEQFF.

This clone showed up just a few times. In nucleotides, the CDR3 is TGTGCCAGCAGAAGGGCCCAGATCTATGGCTACACCTTC. Its translation is CASRRAQIYGYTF. The rearrangement links TRBV5-4 to TRBJ1-2; D is uncertain. From germline, CDR1 is SGHNT and CDR2 YYREEE (reference sequence). Trimming took 5 bases from V and 4 from J, leaving 12 bases between them. CDR3 size: 13 residues.

J is TRBJ2-3 and V is TRBV2; 13 bases match TRBD2. The V gene end was trimmed by 1 base and the J gene end by 4 bases; junction bases not matched to a gene: 2. CDR1 and CDR2 from the germline V gene are SNHLY and FYNNEI. This CDR3 region has 16 residues. CDR3 nucleotide sequence: TGTGCCAGCAGTGAAGGCGGACTAGCGGGAGCAGATACGCAGTATTTT. This codes for CASSEGGLAGADTQYF.

The genes are TRBV19 and TRBJ2-5; D is ambiguous. Trimming pared 5 bases from V and 1 base from J, leaving 11 bases between. The CDR3 is 14 residues long. Per germline, CDR1 LNHDA and CDR2 SQIVND (reference sequence). CDR3 sequence reads: CASSPPDFQETQYF. The CDR3, as DNA: TGTGCCAGTAGTCCCCCGGATTTCCAAGAGACCCAGTACTTC.

This chain links TRBV25-1 with TRBJ2-6; TRBD2 matches at 11 bases. The V gene's germline CDR1 is MGHDK and CDR2 SYGVNS. The CDR3 is made up of 18 amino acids. V was clipped by 4 bases and J by 2 bases; unmatched bases: 7. For the CDR3, the DNA is TGTGCCAGCAGTGGACTAGCGGGACTGGCCCCTGGGGCCAACGTCCTGACTTTC. This codes for CASSGLAGLAPGANVLTF.

V is TRBV6-5 and J is TRBJ1-1; 7 nucleotides agree with TRBD1. V lost 0 bases and J lost 5; bases outside the gene matches: 6. Germline lookup yields CDR1 MNHEY and CDR2 SVGAGI. The CDR3 consists of 15 residues. CDR3 region: CASSYSKGGITEAFF. CDR3 in DNA: TGTGCCAGCAGTTACTCCAAAGGGGGCATAACTGAAGCTTTCTTT.

The rearrangement uses TRBV29-1 and TRBJ2-7, with 12 bases aligning to TRBD2. Germline assignment: CDR1 SQVTM and CDR2 ANQGSEA. V lost 7 bases, J lost 7 bases, and 8 bases stayed unmatched. CDR3 size: 13 residues. CDR3 in DNA: TGCAGCGGAGCCCTGGGACTAGCGGGTGAGCAGTACTTC. Translated: CSGALGLAGEQYF.

V gene TRBV7-6 combines with J gene TRBJ2-1, with 7 bases matching TRBD2. This CDR3 region has 14 residues. The V gene end was trimmed by 0 bases and the J gene end by 12 bases; junction bases not matched to a gene: 8. Germline V CDR1 and CDR2: SGHVS, FNYEAQ. The CDR3 coding sequence is TGTGCCAGCAGCTTAGCCCGCAGCGGGGTCAGGCAGTTCTTC. This encodes CASSLARSGVRQFF.

V gene TRBV7-2 combines with J gene TRBJ1-1; possibly TRBD1 for D (6 bases). V lost 2 bases and J lost 0, with 7 bases in between. This CDR3 region has 14 residues. Germline CDR1 reads SGHTA; CDR2 reads FQGNSA. CDR3 in amino acids: CASSLNRVNTEAFF. As DNA, the CDR3 is TGTGCCAGCAGCTTAAACAGGGTGAACACTGAAGCTTTCTTT.

The rearrangement uses TRBV6-4 and TRBJ2-3; the match to TRBD2 covers 10 bases. J was trimmed by 5 bases and V by 5 bases; bases with no gene match: 16. Germline assignment: CDR1 MRHNA and CDR2 SNTAGT. The CDR3 loop spans 18 amino acids. CDR3 protein: CASSPSSGRVGGRDTQYF. The CDR3 DNA reads as TGTGCCAGCAGTCCTTCTAGCGGGAGAGTCGGCGGAAGAGATACGCAGTATTTT.

The genes are TRBV28 and TRBJ1-2; perhaps TRBD1 as D (5 bases). This CDR3 spans 14 amino acids. V lost 4 bases, J lost 4 bases, and 13 bases lay in between. Germline CDR1 and CDR2: MDHEN and SYDVKM. CDR3 nucleotide sequence: TGTGCCAGCAGTTACCCCGACAGCATCTATGGCTACACCTTC. The encoded protein is CASSYPDSIYGYTF.

The CDR3: CASGREYTGELFF. CDR3 bases: TGTGCCAGCGGGCGGGAGTACACCGGGGAGCTGTTTTTT. The V call is TRBV11-3, the J call TRBJ2-2; 7 bases are a match to TRBD2. This CDR3 is built from 13 residues. With 8 bases clipped from V and 3 bases from J, the junction kept 3 bases outside the gene matches. Germline assignment: CDR1 SGHNT and CDR2 YENEEA.

The chain links TRBV7-2 to TRBJ2-2; D unclear. CDR1 is SGHTA and CDR2 is FQGNSA in the germline V gene. This CDR3 is built from 13 residues. V was pared by 4 bases and J by 1 base, with 4 bases between. The CDR3 sequence is CASSSGNTGELFF. The CDR3, as DNA: TGTGCCAGCAGCTCAGGGAACACCGGGGAGCTGTTTTTT.

The chain couples TRBV5-6 to TRBJ2-5; no firm D call. CDR1 SGHDT and CDR2 YYEEEE come from the germline V gene. The ends were cut back, 4 bases at V and 5 bases at J, with 15 bases in the middle. This CDR3 is built from 14 residues. The CDR3 nucleotides are TGTGCCAGCAGCCCCGGGTTCGCGGACGAGACCCAGTACTTC. This translates into CASSPGFADETQYF.

The rearrangement joins TRBV10-3 to TRBJ2-2; 14 bases are shared with TRBD2. Germline V gives CDR1 ENHRY, CDR2 SYGVKD. CDR3 length: 17 residues. V was pared by 4 bases and J by 7 bases, with 8 bases of the junction left unmatched. CDR3 DNA sequence: TGTGCCATCAGTGGCGGGACTAGCGGGAGCGGTGTCGGGGAGCTGTTTTTT. It codes for CAISGGTSGSGVGELFF.

This chain uses TRBV7-2 with TRBJ2-1; 11 bases line up with TRBD2. V gave up 4 bases and J gave up 10 bases; unmatched junction bases: 9. This CDR3 spans 15 amino acids. CDR1 is SGHTA, CDR2 FQGNSA, per germline. The CDR3 protein is CASSSLLAGEGEQFF. The CDR3 coding sequence is TGTGCCAGCAGCTCCCTACTAGCGGGAGAAGGGGAGCAGTTCTTC.

The rearrangement joins TRBV28 to TRBJ2-1; no clear D. Germline V gene sequence: CDR1 MDHEN, CDR2 SYDVKM. This CDR3 is built from 15 residues. Trimming took 2 bases from V and 3 from J, leaving 11 bases between them. CDR3 region: CASSLRTGFYNEQFF. The CDR3 nucleotides read TGTGCCAGCAGTTTACGAACGGGTTTCTACAATGAGCAGTTCTTC.

Here the CDR3 reads CASSLIGGMNTEAFF. The CDR3, as DNA: TGTGCCAGCAGCTTAATCGGAGGGATGAACACTGAAGCTTTCTTT. The chain employs TRBV7-3 and TRBJ1-1; D unresolved. The CDR3 is 15 amino acids. The V end lost 1 base, the J end lost 0 bases, and 9 bases lay between the germline ends. Germline CDR1 is SGHTA and CDR2 is FQGTGA.

The chain combines TRBV6-5 with TRBJ1-2; 10 bases are a match to TRBD1. Per germline, CDR1 MNHEY and CDR2 SVGAGI. Germline trimming cut 6 bases from V and 4 bases from J; bases unmatched to any gene: 2. The CDR3 runs 13 residues. The CDR3 sequence: CASSRDRGYGYTF. In DNA, the CDR3 is TGTGCCAGCAGCCGGGACAGGGGCTATGGCTACACCTTC.

This sequence joins TRBV4-1 and TRBJ2-7, with TRBD1 matching over 7 bases. This CDR3 has 14 amino acids. V lost 4 bases, J lost 1 base, and 4 bases stayed unmatched. Germline V gene lookup returns CDR1 MGHRA and CDR2 YSYEKL. CDR3 coding DNA: TGCGCCAGCAGCCGAGAGACAGGGTCCTACGAGCAGTACTTC. Translating it yields CASSRETGSYEQYF.